These 23 T cell receptor beta chains came from one sample sequenced in a study of CD8 T cells in ankylosing spondylitis (dated by TCRdb to the late 2010s). To prepare the library, 5' RACE was applied. The listed sequencing device is Illumina HiSeq 2500. The public sequencing data were trimmed at Q25 with fastp and processed into clonotypes with MiXCR by TCRdb, which kept only in-frame beta chains. One record per CDR3 amino acid sequence lists the most common genes and DNA. The sample records some 270,000 distinct CDR3 sequences, 15% to 20% of which are singletons. The ten largest clones capture about a third of the sample. The sample was blood, either unsorted or a sorted T cell fraction (not recorded which). The receptors were sampled from a male donor with ankylosing spondylitis or in good health (not recorded which).

In its sample, this clonotype was seen a few times. This chain connects TRBV6-1 to TRBJ2-7; perhaps TRBD1 as D (6 bases). The CDR3 covers 16 residues. CDR1 and CDR2 from the germline V gene are MNHNS and SASEGT. The V and J ends lost 6 bases and 5 bases respectively, with 23 bases between them. Written as DNA, the CDR3 is TGTGCCAGCAGACCCGACGACAGGAACTCGGTCCACGAGCAGTACTTC. This sequence encodes CASRPDDRNSVHEQYF.

This clonotype was seen more than once but under ten times. V and J are TRBV20-1 and TRBJ2-2; TRBD1 matches at 9 bases. The CDR3 length is 14 residues. Trimming removed 6 bases from V and 4 bases from J; junction bases left unmatched: 6. CDR1 DFQATT and CDR2 SNEGSKA come from the germline V gene (reference sequence). The CDR3: CSASGTGLTGELFF. The CDR3 DNA is TGCAGTGCCTCCGGGACAGGGCTCACCGGGGAGCTGTTTTTT.

This chain connects TRBV12-3 or TRBV12-4 to TRBJ2-3; 11 bases map to TRBD2. CDR3 size: 15 residues. V shed 5 bases, J shed 4 bases, and the junction held 5 bases outside the gene matches. The DNA for the CDR3 is TGTGCCAGCAGTCTTTTACTAGCGGGAGCAGATACGCAGTATTTT. Translation: CASSLLLAGADTQYF.

The table lists this clonotype with a few counts. This CDR3 is CATCPGTGRNTGELFF. DNA for the CDR3: TGTGCCACATGCCCCGGGACAGGGAGGAACACCGGGGAGCTGTTTTTT. The chain couples TRBV10-3 to TRBJ2-2, with 9 bases matching TRBD1. The CDR3 spans 16 residues. Germline CDR1 and CDR2: ENHRY and SYGVKD. V shed 10 bases, J shed 1 base, and the junction held 10 bases outside the gene matches.

The chain couples TRBV4-3 to TRBJ2-7, with 9 bases lining up with TRBD1. The CDR3 runs to 14 residues. Per germline, CDR1 LGHNA and CDR2 YSLEER. The V and J ends lost 2 bases and 3 bases, in that order; junction bases with no gene match: 2. The CDR3 DNA sequence: TGCGCCAGCAGCCAAAACAGGGGGCTCTACGAGCAGTACTTC. Translation: CASSQNRGLYEQYF.

The rearrangement uses TRBV6-1 and TRBJ2-6; tentatively, D is TRBD1 or TRBD2 (6 bases each). V lost 6 bases to trimming and J lost 2 bases, with 17 bases between them. This CDR3 contains 17 residues. Germline CDR1 reads MNHNS; CDR2 reads SASEGT. The CDR3 here is CASSPSSAGAGANVLTF. CDR3 sequence (DNA): TGTGCCAGCAGCCCCTCTAGCGCAGGGGCTGGGGCCAACGTCCTGACTTTC.

The chain combines TRBV29-1 with TRBJ2-1; tentative D call: TRBD2 (6 bases). The germline V gene has CDR1 SQVTM and CDR2 ANQGSEA. This CDR3 region has 13 residues. V was shortened by 5 bases and J by 10 bases, with 18 bases between the two germline ends. The CDR3: CSVTGTGLREQFF. CDR3 bases: TGCAGCGTTACCGGGACTGGGCTCCGGGAGCAGTTCTTC.

In its sample, this clonotype was seen a few times. V and J are TRBV7-2 and TRBJ2-7; 16 bases map to TRBD2. The junction had 3 bases not matched to a gene; V was cut back by 3 bases and J by 4 bases. Germline CDR1 is SGHTA and CDR2 is FQGNSA. This CDR3 spans 16 amino acids. In nucleotides, the CDR3 is TGTGCCAGCAGCTTTGGGGGACTAGCGGGAGGGTACGAGCAGTACTTC. Translated: CASSFGGLAGGYEQYF.

This chain connects TRBV6-1 to TRBJ2-1; 8 bases are shared with TRBD2. The ends lost 4 bases at V and 5 bases at J; junction bases unmatched: 7. CDR3 length: 15 residues. Germline loops: CDR1 MNHNS, CDR2 SASEGT. CDR3 bases: TGTGCCAGCAGTGCGACTAGCGAACCCCACAATGAGCAGTTCTTC. This codes for CASSATSEPHNEQFF.

Only a few counts were recorded for this clonotype. This chain connects TRBV3-1 to TRBJ2-1; TRBD2 aligns across 8 bases. This CDR3 is built from 17 residues. Germline V gives CDR1 LGHDT, CDR2 YNNKEL (reference sequence). With V trimmed by 0 bases and J by 8 bases, 12 bases remained unmatched. The CDR3, as DNA: TGTGCCAGCAGCCAAGATCGGGCGGGAGGTCCCTTCGATGAGCAGTTCTTC. Translating gives CASSQDRAGGPFDEQFF.

This clonotype was counted only a few times. The chain combines TRBV5-1 with TRBJ1-1, with a possible D match to TRBD1 (5 bases). V shed 5 bases and J shed 4 bases, with 18 bases lying between them. From germline, CDR1 is SGHRS and CDR2 YFSETQ. This CDR3 region has 15 residues. The CDR3 here is CASSPPVGVSTEAFF. CDR3 nucleotides: TGCGCCAGCAGTCCCCCCGTGGGGGTGAGCACTGAAGCTTTCTTT. Drawing the rest from reference TRBV5-1 and TRBJ1-1, the complete variable domain is KAGVTQTPRYLIKTRGQQVTLSCSPISGHRSVSWYQQTPGQGLQFLFEYFSETQRNKGNFPGRFSGRQFSNSRSEMNVSTLELGDSALYLCASSPPVGVSTEAFFGQGTRLTVV.

This clonotype appeared many times. The rearrangement links TRBV12-3 or TRBV12-4 to TRBJ1-1, with no clear D. CDR3 length: 13 residues. Trimming took 1 base from V and 0 from J, leaving 3 bases between them. This chain's CDR3 is CASSLGMNTEAFF. As DNA, the CDR3 is TGTGCCAGCAGTTTAGGTATGAACACTGAAGCTTTCTTT.

This clonotype showed up just a few times. The J gene is TRBJ2-7, the V gene TRBV11-2; D is unclear. From germline, CDR1 is SGHAT and CDR2 FQNNGV. The CDR3 loop spans 14 amino acids. Trimming pared 2 bases from V and 4 bases from J, leaving 12 bases between. The CDR3: CASSLWAPWYEQYF. The CDR3 DNA reads TGTGCCAGCAGCTTATGGGCCCCGTGGTACGAGCAGTACTTC.

This clonotype was counted at least ten times. V gene TRBV29-1 combines with J gene TRBJ2-5; tentatively, D is TRBD2 (5 bases). The CDR3 covers 12 residues. The V gene's germline CDR1 is SQVTM and CDR2 ANQGSEA. Trimming removed 1 base from V and 5 bases from J, with 8 bases in between. The CDR3 is CSVEAGEETQYF. The CDR3 DNA reads as TGCAGCGTTGAAGCCGGGGAGGAGACCCAGTACTTC.

This clonotype was found a few times. V usage is TRBV29-1 and J usage is TRBJ2-1; D uncertain. CDR1 and CDR2 (germline): SQVTM, ANQGSEA. V was cut by 3 bases and J by 3 bases, with 15 bases left in between. The CDR3 loop spans 15 amino acids. This chain's CDR3 is CSVEFRGSRYNEQFF. CDR3 bases: TGCAGCGTTGAGTTCAGAGGCTCCCGCTACAATGAGCAGTTCTTC.

This clonotype was found a few times. J is TRBJ1-5 and V is TRBV29-1; D is unclear. V dropped 6 bases and J dropped 0 bases, with 6 bases sitting between them. The length of the CDR3 is 12 residues. The V gene's germline CDR1 is SQVTM and CDR2 ANQGSEA. The CDR3 DNA reads TGCAGCGTAGGAGATAGCAATCAGCCCCAGCATTTT. Translated: CSVGDSNQPQHF.

This clonotype was observed many times. One end of the junction varies from germline; a read error may be responsible. The CDR3 loop is CASSLEAGGTDTQYF. In DNA form, the CDR3 reads TGTGCTAGCAGCTTAGAGGCGGGAGGCACAGATACGCAGTATTTT. The chain recombines TRBV7-7 with TRBJ2-3, with 7 nucleotides matching TRBD2. The germline CDR1 and CDR2 sequences are SSHAT and FNYEAQ (reference sequence). The CDR3 contains 15 residues.

The rearrangement joins TRBV7-2 to TRBJ2-1, with D hard to call. Deletions cut 0 bases from V and 0 bases from J, with 15 bases between. Germline assignment: CDR1 SGHTA and CDR2 FQGNSA. This CDR3 is 18 amino acids long. As DNA, the CDR3 is TGTGCCAGCAGCTTAGCGGTTAGTCTAACGAGCTCCTACAATGAGCAGTTCTTC. It specifies CASSLAVSLTSSYNEQFF.

This clonotype came up a few times. The genes are TRBV5-1 and TRBJ1-2; D ambiguous. The CDR3 extends over 13 amino acids. Trimming pared 0 bases from V and 5 bases from J, leaving 8 bases between. The germline V gene has CDR1 SGHRS and CDR2 YFSETQ. CDR3 bases: TGCGCCAGCAGCTTGGATGCCGCATATGGCTACACCTTC. Amino acid sequence: CASSLDAAYGYTF.

This clonotype has just a few counts. The chain is built from TRBV5-1 and TRBJ2-7, with 7 positions matching TRBD2. With V trimmed by 0 bases and J by 6 bases, 12 bases remained unmatched. The CDR3 has 16 residues. CDR1 and CDR2 from the germline V gene are SGHRS and YFSETQ. This chain's CDR3 is CASSLGLSGEWSEQYF. In DNA form, the CDR3 reads TGCGCCAGCAGCTTGGGGTTGAGCGGGGAGTGGAGCGAGCAGTACTTC.

With regard to this clonotype: The junction and the germline gene differ at one end; a read error may be behind it. This chain uses TRBV29-1 with TRBJ2-2, with 10 positions matching TRBD1. Per germline, CDR1 SQVTM and CDR2 ANQGSEA. This CDR3 has 15 amino acids. In DNA form, the CDR3 reads TGCAGCGTCGAAGACAGGGACAGGGGAACCGGGGAGCTGTTTTTT. Translated: CSVEDRDRGTGELFF.

J is TRBJ2-2 and V is TRBV7-2; 8 bases map to TRBD1. The CDR3 extends over 17 amino acids. The V gene end was trimmed by 5 bases and the J gene end by 4 bases; junction bases not matched to a gene: 12. Germline V lookup: CDR1 SGHTA, CDR2 FQGNSA. Written as DNA, the CDR3 is TGTGCCAGCAGCCCCATAGGAGGGACAGGTCGCACCGGGGAGCTGTTTTTT. This encodes CASSPIGGTGRTGELFF.

The chain is built from TRBV19 and TRBJ1-5; D remains unclear. Germline CDR1 LNHDA, CDR2 SQIVND (reference sequence). V dropped 3 bases and J dropped 5 bases, with 8 bases sitting between them. The CDR3 covers 13 residues. CDR3 sequence: CASSIITDQPQHF. The CDR3 region has the DNA TGTGCCAGTAGTATCATCACAGATCAGCCCCAGCATTTT.